One TCR beta chain is described in this entry. This entry comes from a study of blood T cell repertoires in COVID-19. Overall study context: The origin of the acute and convalescent COVID-19 samples was the United States, Italy and Spain. Sources were T cells, B-cell-depleted T cells, or PBMCs; the material itself was cDNA or gDNA.

Produced via immunoSEQ multiplex PCR; TCRdb's table is partial and in-frame only. The sample shows just over 150,000 clones, 82% of them seen only once. The V gene's germline CDR1 is LNHDA and CDR2 SQIVND (reference sequence). This CDR3 contains 16 residues. Trimming took 5 bases from V and 10 from J, leaving 23 bases between them. This receptor was identified in a woman in her forties with COVID-19, enrolled during active disease. The material sequenced was peripheral blood. The rearrangement uses TRBV19 and TRBJ1-4; D is possibly TRBD1 (6 bases). The CDR3 loop reads CASSQSTGFGSAKLFF. CDR3 in DNA: TGTGCCAGTAGTCAATCGACAGGCTTCGGATCGGCAAAACTGTTTTTT.